This TCR beta chain was captured by sequencing in a study of T cells in Graves' hyperthyroidism and ophthalmopathy (dated by TCRdb to between 2018 and 2021). Concerning the study at large: Peripheral blood was collected at initial diagnosis, before any treatment. After blood sampling, hyperthyroidism patients were treated with methimazole at a starting dose of 30 mg daily, and ophthalmopathy patients were treated with high-dose intravenous methylprednisolone. In six Graves' hyperthyroidism patients, the study also compared T-cell repertoires from thyroid tissue with T-cell repertoires from blood. Prospective prediction of ophthalmopathy was tested in an independent validation cohort of fewer than 20 hyperthyroidism patients and some 17 patients who later progressed to ophthalmopathy. To identify TCR V-J signatures that set the groups apart, the researchers used a discovery cohort of about a hundred patients, made up of 40 to 45 with Graves' ophthalmopathy and around 58 with stable Graves' hyperthyroidism. For training and testing, the 95 to 100 patients in the discovery cohort were randomly divided in a 7:3 ratio. The paper reports TCR Vbeta CDR3 sequencing of approximately 130 peripheral blood samples: under 45 ophthalmopathy, fewer than 80 hyperthyroidism and around 17 progressor patients. Results the study describes overall, beyond this receptor: Ophthalmopathy was separated from stable hyperthyroidism by a 13 V-J signature model, with 85% to 90% sensitivity and roughly 81% specificity obtained in cross-validation and 80%/75% obtained in testing. Sample size was not statistically predetermined, and investigators were not blinded to group allocation. In validation, the model predicted progression to ophthalmopathy with 65% to 71% sensitivity and around 72% specificity, a median of 6.5 months before onset. Most expanded thyroid clonotypes (frequency above 0.001) were also detected in blood, a finding suggesting that blood repertoires may reflect thyroid immune responses.

This clonotype was counted between two and nine times. Its antigen is currently not known. Per-base quality was not reported, and no clone a single base away is much larger than it. The CDR3, from cysteine to phenylalanine, totals 15 residues. Of the read, only the CDR3 DNA is kept; its 45 bases are in frame from base 1. Trimming takes 3 bases from V and 5 bases from J, and the germline ends sit 16 bases apart. Sequences DFQATT (CDR1) and SNEGSKA (CDR2) are obtained from the germline V gene (reference sequence). TCR beta CDR3 regions were amplified from RNA transcripts. The TCR CDR3 was subjected to a first round of RT-PCR using the HTBI primer set and the Qiagen OneStep RT-PCR kit. Libraries were constructed in a second round of multiplex PCR, after which size selection and purification were carried out. Libraries were sequenced paired-end with 100 bp reads on an Illumina HiSeq2000. In the authors' own workflow: SOAPnuke was used to process the raw data, throwing out any read that contained adapters or uncalled bases, had a mean Phred below 15, or lacked an exact constant-primer or identifier match. High-quality paired reads were merged using COPE v1.2.5, and each unique nucleotide sequence was defined as a clonotype. Clonotypes were aligned to IMGT TRBV, TRBD and TRBJ reference segments using MiTCR v1.1. The analysis was restricted to V-J combinations with a frequency above 0.0001, which together covered over 99% of the repertoires. A TCS score was defined as the ratio of F50 (clonal expansion) to E x V (chaos), with BLOSUM62-based TCRdist applied between CDR3 peptides within each V-J. Welch's t-statistics and random forest reduced roughly 540 V-J features to about 13, which were used in a naive Bayes classifier (R e1071). TCRdb applied fastp at Q25 and MiXCR to the public reads, then kept only in-frame beta chains. Identical CDR3 proteins give one entry, which carries the most common genes and DNA. These V and J calls derive from TCRdb rather than the authors' analysis. Across this sample there are some 740,000 distinct CDR3 sequences, with less than 15% seen only once. 10% of the sample lies in the top ten.

Graves' hyperthyroidism was defined as stable when no progression to ophthalmopathy occurred over 18 months of follow-up. Hyperthyroidism patients were newly diagnosed, with disease duration under 2 months, and aged 18 to 65 years. The study excluded patients with uncontrolled infections, other autoimmune diseases, pregnancy or lactation. Diagnoses were established on the basis of clinical symptoms, serum thyroxine and TRAb, thyroid ultrasound, and orbital computed tomography. PBMCs were isolated from more than 9 ml of fresh peripheral blood by Ficoll-Paque density gradient centrifugation. Trizol reagent was used to extract total RNA, and RNA quality was then checked on an Agilent 2100 Bioanalyzer.

The sample comprised blood. In this chain, TRBV20-1 is recombined with TRBJ2-2, and the D gene may be TRBD1, 7 bases matching. This TCR was recovered from a woman aged 18-29 years with Graves' hyperthyroidism. The nucleotide sequence is given as TGCAGTGCTAGGGCCCGGGACAGCGGGACCGGGGAGCTGTTTTTT. It is translated as CSARARDSGTGELFF.